This paragraph covers one TCR beta chain sequence. CDR3 length equals 13 residues. Trimming took off 6 bases at V and 7 bases at J, with 10 bases between the two ends. Germline V CDR1 and CDR2: MNHEY, SVGAGI. This record comes from a study of cytomegalovirus exposure and HLA in healthy donors. Nominally healthy donors provided the samples, though records likely missed some immune exposures. PCR amplification relied on 60 Vbeta primers (plus 13 Jbeta primers). This table comes from immunoSEQ multiplex PCR, and its TCRdb copy is limited to in-frame clones, with some not included. The data show about 160,000 clones, about four fifths seen once.

The clonotype was recovered from a woman in her fifties or sixties in good health and CMV-seropositive. What was sequenced was PBMCs. The V call is TRBV6-5, the J call TRBJ1-6; D is possibly TRBD1 (6 bases). The CDR3: CASRLGHNSPLHF. DNA for the CDR3: TGTGCCAGCAGATTGGGACACAATTCACCCCTCCACTTT.